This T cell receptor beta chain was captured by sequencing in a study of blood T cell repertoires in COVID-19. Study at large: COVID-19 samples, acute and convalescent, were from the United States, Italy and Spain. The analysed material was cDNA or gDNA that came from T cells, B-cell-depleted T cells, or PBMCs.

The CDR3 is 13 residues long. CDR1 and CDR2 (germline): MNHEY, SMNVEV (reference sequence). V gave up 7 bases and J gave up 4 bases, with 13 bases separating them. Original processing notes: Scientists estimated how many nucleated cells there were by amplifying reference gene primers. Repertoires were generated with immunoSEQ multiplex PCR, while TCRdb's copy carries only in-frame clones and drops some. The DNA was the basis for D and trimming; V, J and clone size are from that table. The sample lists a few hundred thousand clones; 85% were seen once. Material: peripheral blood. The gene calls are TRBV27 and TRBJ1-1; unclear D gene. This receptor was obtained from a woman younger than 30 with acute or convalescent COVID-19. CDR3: CASKPSRGTEAFF. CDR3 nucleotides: TGTGCCAGCAAGCCTTCTCGCGGCACTGAAGCTTTCTTT.